A single sample is the source of the 30 T cell receptor beta chains below, sequenced in a study of cytotoxic CD8 clonotypes in ibrutinib-treated CLL. Method: immunoSEQ multiplex PCR; TCRdb's copy keeps in-frame clones and lacks some. The sample lists roughly 130,000 clones, around three quarters occurring once. The sample in question was PBMCs, obtained after 12 months of ibrutinib treatment. The receptors here all came from a human donor with chronic lymphocytic leukemia.

The chain employs TRBV5-1 and TRBJ2-7; TRBD1 aligns across 7 bases. Germline V gene data show CDR1 as SGHRS and CDR2 as YFSETQ. The trim removed 0 bases at V and 0 bases at J, leaving 6 bases unmatched. The CDR3 is 16 amino acids. CDR3 nucleotides: TGCGCCAGCAGCTTGGAGGGACAGAAAAACTCCTACGAGCAGTACTTC. Translating it yields CASSLEGQKNSYEQYF.

The rearrangement links TRBV4-3 to TRBJ2-1; 10 bases fit TRBD2. The CDR3 loop spans 16 amino acids. CDR1 and CDR2 from the germline V gene are LGHNA and YSLEER. Unmatched junction bases numbered 3, after V lost 2 bases and J lost 2 bases. CDR3 region: CASSQPSGGTYNEQFF. CDR3 DNA: TGCGCCAGCAGCCAACCTAGCGGGGGTACCTACAATGAGCAGTTCTTC.

The rearrangement links TRBV7-9 to TRBJ2-7; no clear D. The CDR3 consists of 12 residues. CDR1 and CDR2 from the germline V gene are SEHNR and FQNEAQ (reference sequence). With 3 bases removed from V and 7 bases from J, the gap between germline ends came to 10 bases. DNA of the CDR3: TGTGCCAGCAGCTTCACCGTTAGTGAGCAGTACTTC. The encoded protein is CASSFTVSEQYF.

V is TRBV7-6 and J is TRBJ1-1; unclear D gene. The CDR3 length is 15 residues. Trimming shortened V by 5 bases and J by 2 bases, and 15 bases separated the two germline ends. Germline CDR1 reads SGHVS; CDR2 reads FNYEAQ. The CDR3 DNA follows: TGTGCCAGCAGCGTCAGAGGTCCCCTAAACACTGAAGCTTTCTTT. Its protein product is CASSVRGPLNTEAFF.

The chain uses TRBV7-2 and TRBJ1-3, with 9 bases lining up with TRBD1. The length of the CDR3 is 17 residues. After removal of 3 bases from V and 4 bases from J, the junction contained 10 bases not matched to a gene. Germline CDR1 and CDR2: SGHTA and FQGNSA. The CDR3 coding sequence is TGTGCCAGCAGCTTTAATCCCGGGACAGGGTCCGGAAACACCATATATTTT. This codes for CASSFNPGTGSGNTIYF.

V and J are TRBV7-2 and TRBJ2-7, with TRBD1 as a possible D gene (6 bases). Germline loops: CDR1 SGHTA, CDR2 FQGNSA. V was clipped by 4 bases and J by 2 bases, with 9 bases between them. The CDR3 has 13 residues. The DNA for the CDR3 is TGTGCCAGCAGCTGGGGACAAGCCTACGAGCAGTACTTC. This encodes CASSWGQAYEQYF.

This clone was seen a handful of times. V gene TRBV28 combines with J gene TRBJ1-5, with 8 nucleotides matching TRBD1. This CDR3 is 16 amino acids long. After removal of 5 bases from V and 9 bases from J, the junction contained 15 bases not matched to a gene. CDR1 MDHEN and CDR2 SYDVKM come from the germline V gene. The CDR3 region is CASSPARQGSSRPQHF. Written as DNA, the CDR3 is TGTGCCAGCAGTCCTGCGAGACAGGGGTCCTCCAGGCCCCAGCATTTT.

The rearrangement uses TRBV5-5 and TRBJ2-7; 10 bases line up with TRBD2. The germline V gene has CDR1 SGHKS and CDR2 YYEKEE (reference sequence). Trimming took 4 bases from V and 2 from J; bases not matched to a gene: 6. This CDR3 has 15 residues. In nucleotides, the CDR3 is TGTGCCAGCAGCACCGGACTAGCGGACCCCTACGAGCAGTACTTC. This sequence encodes CASSTGLADPYEQYF. Drawing the rest from reference TRBV5-5 and TRBJ2-7, the complete variable domain is DAGVTQSPTHLIKTRGQQVTLRCSPISGHKSVSWYQQVLGQGPQFIFQYYEKEERGRGNFPDRFSARQFPNYSSELNVNALLLGDSALYLCASSTGLADPYEQYFGPGTRLTVT.

There are a few counts of this clone. This rearrangement joins TRBV10-2 to TRBJ1-1; 8 nucleotides agree with TRBD1. V lost 6 bases to trimming and J lost 5 bases; unmatched junction nucleotides: 5. Germline-derived CDR1 and CDR2 are WSHSY and SAAADI. The CDR3 is 13 residues long. The CDR3 DNA reads TGCGCCAGCAGGACAGGGGCGTGGACTGAAGCTTTCTTT. It yields the protein CASRTGAWTEAFF.

The rearrangement uses TRBV11-1 and TRBJ2-7; maybe TRBD2 (6 bases). Deletions cut 0 bases from V and 3 bases from J, with 6 bases between. The CDR3 has 13 amino acids. Germline loops: CDR1 SGHAT, CDR2 FQDESV (reference sequence). The CDR3 here is CASSLAGSYEQYF. The CDR3 DNA sequence: TGTGCCAGCAGCTTAGCCGGGAGCTACGAGCAGTACTTC.

CDR3 bases: TGTGCCAGCAGCTTATCTCAGAACACTGAAGCTTTCTTT. Residues: CASSLSQNTEAFF. The chain recombines TRBV7-6 with TRBJ1-1, with D uncertain. The CDR3 runs to 13 residues. Germline CDR1 reads SGHVS; CDR2 reads FNYEAQ. Trimming took 2 bases from V and 1 from J, leaving 5 bases between them. The whole variable domain, remainder taken from reference TRBV7-6 and TRBJ1-1, is GAGVSQSPRYKVTKRGQDVALRCDPISGHVSLYWYRQALGQGPEFLTYFNYEAQQDKSGLPNDRFSAERPEGSISTLTIQRTEQRDSAMYRCASSLSQNTEAFFGQGTRLTVV.

This chain uses TRBV28 with TRBJ1-5; D uncertain. V lost 5 bases and J lost 0, with 20 bases in between. Germline V gene data show CDR1 as MDHEN and CDR2 as SYDVKM. There are 18 residues in the CDR3. The DNA for the CDR3 is TGTGCCAGCAGTACGCCATTGTGGGTAGAGGATAGCAATCAGCCCCAGCATTTT. It codes for CASSTPLWVEDSNQPQHF.

The chain couples TRBV6-5 to TRBJ1-2, with D perhaps matching TRBD1 (6 bases). This CDR3 has 14 amino acids. Germline CDR1 reads MNHEY; CDR2 reads SVGAGI. V was trimmed by 5 bases and J by 6 bases, leaving 16 bases between them. The DNA of the CDR3 is TGTGCCAGCAGTCCGCGCAGGGGAAAGAATGGCTACACCTTC. Translated: CASSPRRGKNGYTF.

The V and J genes are TRBV27 and TRBJ2-6; D may be TRBD1 or TRBD2 (5 bases each). The CDR3 loop spans 18 amino acids. The germline gives CDR1 MNHEY, CDR2 SMNVEV (reference sequence). V dropped 6 bases and J dropped 1 base, with 19 bases sitting between them. The CDR3 sequence: CASSSSGTAWSGANVLTF. Here the CDR3 DNA reads TGTGCCAGCAGCTCTTCCGGGACCGCTTGGTCTGGGGCCAACGTCCTGACTTTC.

The rearrangement links TRBV10-3 to TRBJ2-3; 7 positions match TRBD1. The CDR3 contains 14 residues. The germline V gene encodes CDR1 ENHRY and CDR2 SYGVKD. With 9 bases clipped from V and 0 bases from J, the junction kept 6 bases outside the gene matches. In DNA form, the CDR3 reads TGTGCCATTAAACCGGGACAGAGCACAGATACGCAGTATTTT. Its protein product is CAIKPGQSTDTQYF.

CDR3 in amino acids: CASSFFTGGTEAFF. The CDR3 nucleotides read TGCGCCAGCAGCTTCTTTACAGGGGGTACTGAAGCTTTCTTT. The chain combines TRBV5-1 with TRBJ1-1; 8 bases match TRBD1. Losses at the gene ends were 2 bases for V and 5 bases for J; bases not matched to a gene: 5. This CDR3 region has 14 residues. Germline V CDR1 and CDR2: SGHRS, YFSETQ.

The J gene is TRBJ2-7, the V gene TRBV11-2; D ambiguous. CDR3 length equals 13 residues. V lost 5 bases to trimming and J lost 4 bases, with 12 bases between them. The germline gives CDR1 SGHAT, CDR2 FQNNGV. For the CDR3, the DNA is TGTGCCAGCAGCGCGGTTAGAACTTACGAGCAGTACTTC. Translating it yields CASSAVRTYEQYF.

On this clone: The junction departs from the called germline gene at one end, perhaps through a read error. V gene TRBV7-7 combines with J gene TRBJ2-5; no firm D call. Germline loops: CDR1 SSHAT, CDR2 FNYEAQ (reference sequence). The CDR3 is made up of 12 amino acids. The CDR3 spells CASSLDQETQYF. DNA for the CDR3: TGTGCTAGCAGCTTAGACCAAGAGACCCAGTACTTC.

The gene calls are TRBV6-6 and TRBJ1-1, with D maybe TRBD1 (5 bases). Germline assignment: CDR1 MNHNY and CDR2 SVGAGI (reference sequence). The CDR3 totals 13 residues. V gave up 6 bases and J gave up 1 base, with 9 bases separating them. Here the CDR3 reads CASSLDRNTEAFF. In nucleotides, the CDR3 is TGTGCCAGCAGCCTCGACAGGAACACTGAAGCTTTCTTT.

V and J are TRBV7-6 and TRBJ1-4; 9 positions match TRBD1. Germline V gene lookup returns CDR1 SGHVS and CDR2 FNYEAQ. V shed 5 bases, J shed 4 bases, and the junction held 8 bases outside the gene matches. The CDR3 spans 16 residues. CDR3: CASSGTRTGDNEKLFF. The CDR3 nucleotides read TGTGCCAGCAGCGGAACTAGGACAGGGGATAATGAAAAACTGTTTTTT.

CDR3 in amino acids: CASSEYRGRDSDTQYF. CDR3 DNA: TGTGCCAGCAGTGAATATCGCGGGAGGGATTCAGATACGCAGTATTTT. This chain joins TRBV25-1 and TRBJ2-3; 9 bases are shared with TRBD2. In germline, CDR1 is MGHDK, CDR2 SYGVNS. CDR3 size: 16 residues. The J segment lost 4 bases and the V segment lost 0 bases, leaving 5 bases of the junction unmatched.

This clone was seen only once. V gene TRBV18 combines with J gene TRBJ2-2, with 9 nucleotides matching TRBD1. J gave up 1 base and V 4 bases, and 1 base lay outside the gene matches. The CDR3 length is 15 residues. Germline CDR1 KGHSH, CDR2 LQKENI. As DNA, the CDR3 is TGTGCCAGCTCACTGGGACAGGGGAACACCGGGGAGCTGTTTTTT. This codes for CASSLGQGNTGELFF.

The J gene is TRBJ2-7, the V gene TRBV5-1; D is tentatively TRBD1 or TRBD2 (6 bases each). Germline V gene data show CDR1 as SGHRS and CDR2 as YFSETQ. V shed 0 bases and J shed 0 bases, with 25 bases lying between them. The CDR3 length is 20 residues. The CDR3 protein is CASSLVGGYRLAGPSYEQYF. The CDR3 bases are TGCGCCAGCAGCTTGGTCGGGGGCTATCGTTTGGCGGGACCCTCCTACGAGCAGTACTTC.

The rearrangement uses TRBV15 and TRBJ2-1; TRBD2 matches 10 bases. This CDR3 has 12 amino acids. With 2 bases clipped from V and 15 bases from J, the junction kept 4 bases outside the gene matches. CDR1 is LNHNV and CDR2 is YYDKDF in the germline V gene (reference sequence). Here the CDR3 reads CATSRLAGVPFF. The CDR3 DNA is TGTGCCACCAGCAGACTAGCGGGAGTGCCGTTCTTC.

The chain has TRBV4-2 and TRBJ2-2; 7 bases line up with TRBD2. The CDR3 loop spans 16 amino acids. Germline V gene data show CDR1 as LGHNA and CDR2 as YNFKEQ. V was pared by 0 bases and J by 0 bases, with 1 base of the junction left unmatched. DNA for the CDR3: TGTGCCAGCAGCCAAGATCGGGGGGCGAACACCGGGGAGCTGTTTTTT. This encodes CASSQDRGANTGELFF.

Details on this clone: Other DNA sequences of this sample code for an identical CDR3. The V and J genes are TRBV18 and TRBJ1-1; TRBD1 is a possible D gene (6 bases). Germline assignment: CDR1 KGHSH and CDR2 LQKENI. The CDR3 covers 13 residues. V lost 2 bases and J 3 bases, leaving 7 bases between the germline ends. CDR3 loop: CASSPAGDTEAFF. CDR3 DNA: TGTGCCAGCTCACCAGCAGGGGACACTGAAGCTTTCTTT. The variable domain in full, completed from reference TRBV18 and TRBJ1-1, reads NAGVMQNPRHLVRRRGQEARLRCSPMKGHSHVYWYRQLPEEGLKFMVYLQKENIIDESGMPKERFSAEFPKEGPSILRIQQVVRGDSAAYFCASSPAGDTEAFFGQGTRLTVV.

Only one count was recorded for this clone. V is TRBV27 and J is TRBJ1-5; D is possibly TRBD1 (6 bases). CDR1 is MNHEY, CDR2 SMNVEV, per germline (reference sequence). The CDR3 extends over 15 amino acids. V lost 6 bases, J lost 0 bases, and 12 bases lay in between. The CDR3 reads CASSRGAVSNQPQHF. In DNA form, the CDR3 reads TGTGCCAGCAGCCGGGGGGCAGTTAGCAATCAGCCCCAGCATTTT.

The V call is TRBV4-3, the J call TRBJ1-5, with D hard to call. Germline lookup yields CDR1 LGHNA and CDR2 YSLEER. This CDR3 is built from 15 residues. V gave up 1 base and J gave up 0 bases, with 7 bases separating them. The CDR3 here is CASSQAYHSNQPQHF. In nucleotides, the CDR3 is TGCGCCAGCAGCCAAGCGTATCATAGCAATCAGCCCCAGCATTTT.

The chain couples TRBV6-5 to TRBJ2-3, with D perhaps assigned TRBD1 or TRBD2 (5 bases each). The CDR3 covers 13 residues. V lost 8 bases to trimming and J lost 4 bases, with 13 bases between them. Germline V gene sequence: CDR1 MNHEY, CDR2 SVGAGI. The CDR3 loop reads CASSRGSADTQYF. The CDR3 DNA reads as TGTGCCAGCTCCCGGGGCAGCGCAGATACGCAGTATTTT.

The chain employs TRBV7-3 and TRBJ2-3, with D uncertain. CDR1 and CDR2 from the germline V gene are SGHTA and FQGTGA. V lost 3 bases and J 0 bases, leaving 4 bases between the germline ends. The CDR3 is 13 amino acids. The CDR3 reads CASSFDSTDTQYF. In DNA form, the CDR3 reads TGTGCCAGCAGCTTTGATAGCACAGATACGCAGTATTTT. The complete variable domain, with remaining parts taken from reference TRBV7-3 and TRBJ2-3, reads GAGVSQTPSNKVTEKGKYVELRCDPISGHTALYWYRQSLGQGPEFLIYFQGTGAADDSGLPNDRFFAVRPEGSVSTLKIQRTERGDSAVYLCASSFDSTDTQYFGPGTRLTVL.